This record covers a single T cell receptor beta chain. Germline V gene sequence: CDR1 SGHAT, CDR2 FQNNGV. V was pared by 2 bases and J by 2 bases, with 8 bases between. CDR3 size: 14 residues. This record belongs to a study of blood T cell repertoires in COVID-19. Study-wide background: Samples came from the United States, Italy and Spain, spanning acute and convalescent COVID-19. The analysed material was cDNA or gDNA that came from T cells, B-cell-depleted T cells, or PBMCs.

How the authors handled the data: Amplification of reference gene primers provided the estimated nucleated cell counts. The data were produced by immunoSEQ multiplex PCR, yet TCRdb's version contains in-frame clones alone and is incomplete. The V and J calls and the clone size are those of that table, but D and trimming were determined from the DNA. The sample has around 70,000 clones; 80% are singletons. This chain uses TRBV11-2 with TRBJ2-3, with a tentative D call TRBD2 (5 bases). Sequencing used peripheral blood. The TCR sequence derives from a man in his 70s who had recovered from COVID-19. In DNA, the CDR3 is TGTGCCAGCAGCTTATCCCGGGACACAGATACGCAGTATTTT. Protein product: CASSLSRDTDTQYF.